One and the same sample provided the 23 T cell receptor beta chains below, sequenced in a study of blood T cell repertoires in COVID-19. Method: immunoSEQ multiplex PCR; TCRdb's copy keeps in-frame clones and lacks some. The table shows over 85,000 clones, with roughly four fifths occurring only once. The sequencing input was peripheral blood. The receptors shown here come from a woman aged 60-70 years with acute or convalescent COVID-19.

In the case of this clone: The identical CDR3 is also encoded by other nucleotide sequences in the sample. This chain links TRBV3-1 (or the pseudogene TRBV3-2) with TRBJ1-1, with D possibly being TRBD1 (5 bases). V lost 4 bases and J lost 3, with 9 bases in between. Germline loops: CDR1 LGHDT, CDR2 YNNKEL (reference sequence). The CDR3 loop spans 13 amino acids. The CDR3: CASSRTGDTEAFF. In nucleotides, the CDR3 is TGTGCCAGCAGCCGAACAGGTGACACTGAAGCTTTCTTT.

This chain joins TRBV19 and TRBJ1-2, with 12 bases lining up with TRBD1. With 4 bases clipped from V and 8 bases from J, the junction kept 17 bases outside the gene matches. Germline V gene lookup returns CDR1 LNHDA and CDR2 SQIVND (reference sequence). This CDR3 is built from 18 residues. CDR3 residues: CASSSIGGGTGGGVGYTF. The CDR3, as DNA: TGTGCCAGTAGTAGTATTGGAGGTGGGACAGGGGGCGGAGTAGGCTACACCTTC.

The chain uses TRBV11-2 and TRBJ2-3; possibly TRBD2 for D (7 bases). CDR3 length: 16 amino acids. Looked up from germline, CDR1 is SGHAT and CDR2 is FQNNGV. Trimming pared 0 bases from V and 7 bases from J, leaving 17 bases between. CDR3 nucleotides: TGTGCCAGCAGCTTAGACGATGAGGGGGGGACCAATACGCAGTATTTT. This translates into CASSLDDEGGTNTQYF. Supplemented by reference TRBV11-2 and TRBJ2-3, the full variable domain reads EAGVAQSPRYKIIEKRQSVAFWCNPISGHATLYWYQQILGQGPKLLIQFQNNGVVDDSQLPKDRFSAERLKGVDSTLKIQPAKLEDSAVYLCASSLDDEGGTNTQYFGPGTRLTVL.

V and J are TRBV14 and TRBJ1-1; D might be TRBD1 (5 bases). Germline values: CDR1 SGHDN, CDR2 FVKESK. The CDR3 contains 17 residues. Trimming removed 1 base from V and 1 base from J, with 16 bases in between. The CDR3 DNA follows: TGTGCCAGCAGCCAAGGCTCGGGGGTGGTTGGGAACACTGAAGCTTTCTTT. Its protein is CASSQGSGVVGNTEAFF.

This chain uses TRBV5-4 with TRBJ1-2; 8 bases are shared with TRBD1. This CDR3 is built from 15 residues. Germline V gene data show CDR1 as SGHNT and CDR2 as YYREEE (reference sequence). Trimming removed 4 bases from V and 4 bases from J; junction bases left unmatched: 9. The DNA of the CDR3 is TGTGCCAGCAGCGCGTACGGGACAGGCCCCTATGGCTACACCTTC. As protein: CASSAYGTGPYGYTF. Drawing the rest from reference TRBV5-4 and TRBJ1-2, the complete variable domain is ETGVTQSPTHLIKTRGQQVTLRCSSQSGHNTVSWYQQALGQGPQFIFQYYREEENGRGNFPPRFSGLQFPNYSSELNVNALELDDSALYLCASSAYGTGPYGYTFGSGTRLTVV.

Points on this clone: One end of the junction fails to match germline, which may point to a read error. The rearrangement joins TRBV4-1 to TRBJ1-6; D is perhaps TRBD1 (6 bases). The CDR3 has 13 residues. CDR1 MGHRA and CDR2 YSYEKL come from the germline V gene. CDR3 loop: CASSHGFQGPLHF. The CDR3 bases are TGCGCCAGCAGCCACGGGTTTCAGGGGCCCCTTCACTTT.

J is TRBJ2-5 and V is TRBV11-3; possible D gene TRBD2, 5 bases. Germline V gene lookup returns CDR1 SGHNT and CDR2 YENEEA. CDR3 length: 15 amino acids. Trimming removed 1 base at V and 5 bases at J, with 14 bases between. CDR3 residues: CASSLAGLAQETQYF. Written as DNA, the CDR3 is TGTGCCAGCAGCTTAGCAGGTCTAGCCCAGGAGACCCAGTACTTC.

This sequence joins TRBV9 and TRBJ1-2; TRBD1 aligns across 11 bases. Trimming removed 4 bases from V and 4 bases from J; junction bases left unmatched: 6. Germline V gene lookup returns CDR1 SGDLS and CDR2 YYNGEE. The CDR3 length is 15 residues. The CDR3, as DNA: TGTGCCAGCAGCTCAGGACAGGGGGCAGGCTATGGCTACACCTTC. Translated, it gives CASSSGQGAGYGYTF.

The V and J genes are TRBV10-3 and TRBJ1-4; TRBD1 agrees at 7 bases. Germline lookup yields CDR1 ENHRY and CDR2 SYGVKD. The V gene end was trimmed by 2 bases and the J gene end by 6 bases; junction bases not matched to a gene: 0. CDR3 length equals 13 residues. The CDR3 here is CAISEGQDEKLFF. The DNA of the CDR3 is TGTGCCATCAGTGAGGGACAGGATGAAAAACTGTTTTTT.

The chain has TRBV28 and TRBJ1-2; 8 bases map to TRBD1. Germline V gene data show CDR1 as MDHEN and CDR2 as SYDVKM. V lost 8 bases, J lost 3 bases, and 8 bases stayed unmatched. This CDR3 contains 14 residues. The CDR3 DNA reads TGTGCCAGCGTCATTTTGGGACAGGACTATGGCTACACCTTC. It translates to CASVILGQDYGYTF.

Of note for this clone: This sequence may be a read error, since a much larger clone differs from it by one base. This CDR3 is also generated by other DNA sequences in the sample. This sequence joins TRBV20-1 and TRBJ2-2, with TRBD2 matching over 8 bases. This CDR3 has 16 residues. The V and J ends lost 3 bases and 6 bases, in that order; junction bases with no gene match: 12. Germline assignment: CDR1 DFQATT and CDR2 SNEGSKA (reference sequence). The CDR3 bases are TGCAGTGCTAGTCCCCTTGCCGGGGGGGGGCCCGGGGAGCTGTTTTTT. Translated, it gives CSASPLAGGGPGELFF.

This clone occurred once. This chain connects TRBV27 to TRBJ2-7, with 7 positions matching TRBD2. V lost 3 bases, J lost 7 bases, and 9 bases stayed unmatched. Germline loops: CDR1 MNHEY, CDR2 SMNVEV (reference sequence). The CDR3 loop spans 14 amino acids. The CDR3 coding sequence is TGTGCCAGCAGTTTGGGTGGGGGGGTTTTGGAGCAGTACTTC. It specifies CASSLGGGVLEQYF.

The CDR3 protein is CASSPGRNYGYTF. CDR3 nucleotides: TGTGCCAGCAGCCCAGGTCGGAACTATGGCTACACCTTC. The rearrangement joins TRBV4-2 to TRBJ1-2, with D hard to call. V was shortened by 4 bases and J by 2 bases, with 8 bases between the two germline ends. The CDR3 length is 13 residues. The germline V gene encodes CDR1 LGHNA and CDR2 YNFKEQ.

The chain has TRBV4-2 and TRBJ1-2; 10 positions match TRBD1. The ends lost 1 base at V and 8 bases at J; junction bases unmatched: 4. The germline gives CDR1 LGHNA, CDR2 YNFKEQ. The CDR3 consists of 14 residues. The CDR3 DNA follows: TGTGCCAGCAGCCAAGGGGACAGGGGTGGGGGCTACACCTTC. Protein: CASSQGDRGGGYTF.

The chain links TRBV5-3 to TRBJ1-5; 8 bases are a match to TRBD1. TRBV5-3 is known as an ORF, though its function is uncertain. The CDR3 loop spans 11 amino acids. The CDR3 loop is CGDRLNQPQHF. DNA for the CDR3: TGTGGGGACAGGCTTAATCAGCCCCAGCATTTT.

The V call is TRBV6-6, the J call TRBJ1-1; 8 positions match TRBD1. Germline CDR1 is MNHNY and CDR2 is SVGAGI (reference sequence). The CDR3 extends over 13 amino acids. Trimming cost V 2 bases and J 6 bases; bases outside gene matches: 2. The CDR3 spells CASSYTGGSEAFF. DNA of the CDR3: TGTGCCAGCAGTTACACAGGGGGATCTGAAGCTTTCTTT.

The chain uses TRBV24-1 and TRBJ1-6; the match to TRBD1 covers 7 bases. Looked up from germline, CDR1 is KGHDR and CDR2 is SFDVKD. The CDR3 contains 14 residues. Losses at the gene ends were 4 bases for V and 7 bases for J; bases not matched to a gene: 3. The CDR3 loop reads CATSDRGSNSPLHF. The CDR3, as DNA: TGTGCCACCAGTGACAGGGGGAGCAATTCACCCCTCCACTTT.

The V and J genes are TRBV9 and TRBJ2-7; D ambiguous. The length of the CDR3 is 11 residues. The germline V and J ends were trimmed by 0 bases and 4 bases, with 2 bases remaining between them. Germline V gene lookup returns CDR1 SGDLS and CDR2 YYNGEE. CDR3 DNA sequence: TGTGCCAGCAGCGTAGCGTACGAGCAGTACTTC. This encodes CASSVAYEQYF.

This chain connects TRBV30 to TRBJ2-1, with 13 bases lining up with TRBD2. J lost 4 bases, V lost 7 bases, and 7 bases had no gene match. Germline V CDR1 and CDR2: GTSNPN, SVGIG (reference sequence). The CDR3 runs 15 residues. The CDR3 here is CASPPTSGGYNEQFF. The CDR3 bases are TGTGCCTCGCCCCCGACTAGCGGGGGGTACAATGAGCAGTTCTTC.

The chain carries TRBV4-1 and TRBJ1-6; no reliable D call. Germline CDR1 and CDR2: MGHRA and YSYEKL. CDR3 length equals 15 residues. V gave up 0 bases and J gave up 7 bases, with 10 bases separating them. CDR3 nucleotide sequence: TGCGCCAGCAGCCAAGATATAAGGGAGAATTCACCCCTCCACTTT. It specifies CASSQDIRENSPLHF.

This clone was detected a few times. The chain links TRBV19 to TRBJ1-6; possibly TRBD1 for D (6 bases). The ends were cut back, 1 base at V and 7 bases at J, with 11 bases in the middle. The CDR3 length is 15 residues. Germline V gene sequence: CDR1 LNHDA, CDR2 SQIVND (reference sequence). The CDR3 bases are TGTGCCAGTAGTATAGTACAGGGTCTGAATTCACCCCTCCACTTT. Translating it yields CASSIVQGLNSPLHF.

V usage is TRBV11-3 and J usage is TRBJ2-5, with 9 bases fitting TRBD1. Germline V gene data show CDR1 as SGHNT and CDR2 as YENEEA. There are 14 residues in the CDR3. V lost 5 bases to trimming and J lost 2 bases; unmatched junction nucleotides: 3. The CDR3 here is CASSADRGQETQYF. CDR3 nucleotides: TGTGCCAGCAGCGCCGACAGGGGGCAAGAGACCCAGTACTTC. The whole variable domain, remainder taken from reference TRBV11-3 and TRBJ2-5, is EAGVVQSPRYKIIEKKQPVAFWCNPISGHNTLYWYLQNLGQGPELLIRYENEEAVDDSQLPKDRFSAERLKGVDSTLKIQPAELGDSAVYLCASSADRGQETQYFGPGTRLLVL.

This clone was seen a handful of times. The J gene is TRBJ1-6, the V gene TRBV2, with 7 bases identical to TRBD1. Germline loops: CDR1 SNHLY, CDR2 FYNNEI. The CDR3 spans 14 residues. The J segment lost 10 bases and the V segment lost 5 bases, leaving 8 bases of the junction unmatched. CDR3 coding DNA: TGTGCCAGCAGTCCCGACAGGGTTCAGTCACCCCTCCACTTT. As protein: CASSPDRVQSPLHF.